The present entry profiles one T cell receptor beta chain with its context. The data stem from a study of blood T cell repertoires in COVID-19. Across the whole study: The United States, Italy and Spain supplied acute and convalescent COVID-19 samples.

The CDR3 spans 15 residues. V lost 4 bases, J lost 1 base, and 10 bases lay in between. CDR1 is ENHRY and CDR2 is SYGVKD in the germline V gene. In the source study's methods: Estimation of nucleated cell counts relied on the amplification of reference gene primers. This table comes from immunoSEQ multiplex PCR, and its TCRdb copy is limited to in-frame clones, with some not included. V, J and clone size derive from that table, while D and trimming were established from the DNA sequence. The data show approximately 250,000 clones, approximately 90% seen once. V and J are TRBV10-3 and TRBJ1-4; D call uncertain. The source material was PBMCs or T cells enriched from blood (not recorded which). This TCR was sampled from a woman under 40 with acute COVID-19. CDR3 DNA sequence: TGTGCCATCAGTGTTACAGTCGGAACTAATGAAAAACTGTTTTTT. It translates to CAISVTVGTNEKLFF.